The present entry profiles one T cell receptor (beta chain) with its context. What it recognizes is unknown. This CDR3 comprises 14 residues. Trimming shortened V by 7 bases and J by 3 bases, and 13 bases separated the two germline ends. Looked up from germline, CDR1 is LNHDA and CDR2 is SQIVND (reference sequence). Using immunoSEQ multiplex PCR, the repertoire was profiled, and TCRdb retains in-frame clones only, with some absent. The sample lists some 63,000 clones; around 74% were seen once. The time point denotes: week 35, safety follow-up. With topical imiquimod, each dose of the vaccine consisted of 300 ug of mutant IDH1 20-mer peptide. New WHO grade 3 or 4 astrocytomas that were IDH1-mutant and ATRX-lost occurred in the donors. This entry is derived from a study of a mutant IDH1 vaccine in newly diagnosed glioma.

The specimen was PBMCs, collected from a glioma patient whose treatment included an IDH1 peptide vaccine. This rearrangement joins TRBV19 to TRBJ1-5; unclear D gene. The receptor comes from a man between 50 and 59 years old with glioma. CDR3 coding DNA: TGTGCCAGTATGGGGTACCAGTTCAATCAGCCCCAGCATTTT. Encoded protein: CASMGYQFNQPQHF.